The 30 T cell receptor beta chains below were found in one sample sequenced in a study of blood T cell repertoires in COVID-19. Only in-frame clones appear in the TCRdb table, and some are missing; sequencing was by immunoSEQ multiplex PCR. The sample shows about 49,000 clones, about 87% of them seen only once. Source material: peripheral blood. The origin of the receptors is an older man with acute or convalescent COVID-19.

This clone was observed once. The chain joins TRBV3-1 (or the pseudogene TRBV3-2) to TRBJ1-5; unclear D gene. Germline CDR1 is LGHDT and CDR2 is YNNKEL (reference sequence). This CDR3 is built from 13 residues. V lost 0 bases, J lost 5 bases, and 5 bases lay in between. The chain's CDR3 is CASSQDRDQPQHF. CDR3 nucleotide sequence: TGTGCCAGCAGCCAAGACCGGGATCAGCCCCAGCATTTT.

The gene calls are TRBV5-4 and TRBJ2-7; 7 nucleotides agree with TRBD2. The junction had 7 bases not matched to a gene; V was cut back by 4 bases and J by 0 bases. In germline, CDR1 is SGHNT, CDR2 YYREEE (reference sequence). This CDR3 spans 15 amino acids. CDR3 coding DNA: TGTGCCAGCAGCCCGGAGACTAGCAGCTCCTACGAGCAGTACTTC. Translating gives CASSPETSSSYEQYF.

This chain joins TRBV19 and TRBJ2-3, with D tentatively TRBD2 (5 bases). The V and J ends lost 5 bases and 0 bases respectively, with 15 bases between them. CDR3 length equals 16 residues. The germline CDR1 and CDR2 sequences are LNHDA and SQIVND (reference sequence). This chain's CDR3 is CASSPLAGTSTDTQYF. Here the CDR3 DNA reads TGTGCCAGTAGTCCCCTAGCTGGAACCAGCACAGATACGCAGTATTTT. The full variable domain, its missing parts supplied by reference TRBV19 and TRBJ2-3, is DGGITQSPKYLFRKEGQNVTLSCEQNLNHDAMYWYRQDPGQGLRLIYYSQIVNDFQKGDIAEGYSVSREKKESFPLTVTSAQKNPTAFYLCASSPLAGTSTDTQYFGPGTRLTVL.

This clone appeared a single time. The gene calls are TRBV5-5 and TRBJ2-2; TRBD1 might be the D (5 bases). This CDR3 has 15 residues. Per germline, CDR1 SGHKS and CDR2 YYEKEE (reference sequence). V lost 2 bases to trimming and J lost 4 bases, with 12 bases between them. The CDR3, as DNA: TGTGCCAGCAGCTTCAAGGGGCAGATCACCGGGGAGCTGTTTTTT. As protein: CASSFKGQITGELFF.

This chain links TRBV6-1 with TRBJ1-2, with 8 bases that match TRBD1. The CDR3 spans 19 residues. V trimming: 2 bases; J trimming: 5 bases; junction bases outside the gene matches: 19. The V gene's germline CDR1 is MNHNS and CDR2 SASEGT. The CDR3 sequence is CASSEPLDGDTGGGYGYTF. The CDR3 nucleotides are TGTGCCAGCAGTGAACCCCTCGATGGTGACACAGGGGGAGGATATGGCTACACCTTC.

This clone was picked up one time. J is TRBJ1-4 and V is TRBV11-2, with 8 bases lining up with TRBD1. Germline values: CDR1 SGHAT, CDR2 FQNNGV. The V gene end was trimmed by 5 bases and the J gene end by 4 bases; junction bases not matched to a gene: 6. CDR3 length equals 15 residues. The CDR3 reads CASSTGTGGNEKLFF. In DNA, the CDR3 is TGTGCCAGCAGCACTGGGACAGGCGGTAATGAAAAACTGTTTTTT.

This chain uses TRBV29-1 with TRBJ1-1; D unresolved. This CDR3 is 13 amino acids long. V gave up 1 base and J gave up 4 bases, with 10 bases separating them. CDR1 and CDR2 from the germline V gene are SQVTM and ANQGSEA. This CDR3 is CSVEADRGTEAFF. CDR3 nucleotide sequence: TGCAGCGTTGAAGCCGATCGGGGCACTGAAGCTTTCTTT.

V usage is TRBV11-2 and J usage is TRBJ2-7, with D possibly being TRBD2 (5 bases). CDR1 and CDR2 from the germline V gene are SGHAT and FQNNGV. The length of the CDR3 is 15 residues. The V end lost 0 bases, the J end lost 6 bases, and 15 bases lay between the germline ends. In nucleotides, the CDR3 is TGTGCCAGCAGCTTAGATCTTCCGGGAATGGGCGAGCAGTACTTC. It yields the protein CASSLDLPGMGEQYF.

V gene TRBV5-1 combines with J gene TRBJ1-2, with D possibly matching TRBD1 (6 bases). This CDR3 region has 18 residues. The V end was cut by 0 bases, the J end by 0 bases, with 18 bases between. The germline V gene encodes CDR1 SGHRS and CDR2 YFSETQ. CDR3 sequence reads: CASSLAPSRGETNYGYTF. CDR3 DNA: TGCGCCAGCAGCTTGGCTCCCTCCAGGGGTGAAACTAACTATGGCTACACCTTC.

V usage is TRBV7-9 and J usage is TRBJ2-1, with a weak D call TRBD2 (5 bases). CDR1 and CDR2 from the germline V gene are SEHNR and FQNEAQ (reference sequence). The CDR3 is made up of 16 amino acids. V shed 1 base and J shed 8 bases, with 18 bases lying between them. CDR3 protein: CASSLGRLREGYEQFF. In DNA form, the CDR3 reads TGTGCCAGCAGCTTAGGGCGACTGAGAGAGGGCTATGAGCAGTTCTTC.

This clone was seen only a few times. The chain combines TRBV5-1 with TRBJ1-5; D is possibly TRBD1 (6 bases). Germline assignment: CDR1 SGHRS and CDR2 YFSETQ. CDR3 length: 15 amino acids. Trimming pared 0 bases from V and 6 bases from J, leaving 13 bases between. The CDR3 nucleotides are TGCGCCAGCAGCTTGGATCCAGGGGCTCGTCAGCCCCAGCATTTT. Protein product: CASSLDPGARQPQHF.

This chain links TRBV11-2 with TRBJ2-3, with 7 positions matching TRBD2. Trimming took 4 bases from V and 1 from J; bases not matched to a gene: 5. CDR1 SGHAT and CDR2 FQNNGV come from the germline V gene. The CDR3 loop spans 15 amino acids. The CDR3 sequence is CASSWASGGTDTQYF. The CDR3 DNA reads TGTGCCAGCAGCTGGGCGAGCGGGGGCACAGATACGCAGTATTTT.

This chain uses TRBV11-3 with TRBJ2-1; D may be TRBD1 (6 bases). The V gene's germline CDR1 is SGHNT and CDR2 YENEEA. V was trimmed by 1 base and J by 5 bases, leaving 9 bases between them. The CDR3 has 14 residues. CDR3 protein: CASSLGQGHNEQFF. The CDR3, as DNA: TGTGCCAGCAGCTTAGGGCAGGGGCACAATGAGCAGTTCTTC.

The sample holds one count of this clone. This chain links TRBV5-6 with TRBJ1-2; D gene ambiguous. The CDR3 length is 11 residues. Trimming removed 2 bases at V and 5 bases at J, with 4 bases between. CDR1 and CDR2 from the germline V gene are SGHDT and YYEEEE. The CDR3 DNA is TGTGCCAGCAGCTTACAATATGGCTACACCTTC. Its protein is CASSLQYGYTF.

The chain links TRBV9 to TRBJ1-5; 7 bases line up with TRBD1. The CDR3 is 15 amino acids. Losses at the gene ends were 0 bases for V and 5 bases for J; bases not matched to a gene: 5. Germline V gives CDR1 SGDLS, CDR2 YYNGEE. DNA of the CDR3: TGTGCCAGCAGCGTAGGGGGACAGTTCGATCAGCCCCAGCATTTT. It yields the protein CASSVGGQFDQPQHF.

The chain joins TRBV3-1 (or the pseudogene TRBV3-2) to TRBJ1-3, with D tentatively TRBD1 (5 bases). This CDR3 contains 15 residues. Between the trimmed V and J ends, which lost 4 bases and 1 base, there was a span of 11 bases. Per germline, CDR1 LGHDT and CDR2 YNNKEL (reference sequence). CDR3 sequence: CASSPRVSSGNTIYF. CDR3 in DNA: TGTGCCAGCAGCCCCAGGGTGTCGTCTGGAAACACCATATATTTT.

This rearrangement joins TRBV9 to TRBJ2-7; the match to TRBD2 covers 9 bases. The V gene's germline CDR1 is SGDLS and CDR2 YYNGEE. The CDR3 contains 16 residues. With 0 bases clipped from V and 7 bases from J, the junction kept 11 bases outside the gene matches. CDR3 protein: CASSVDGGGAYDEQYF. Written as DNA, the CDR3 is TGTGCCAGCAGCGTAGATGGCGGGGGGGCTTATGATGAGCAGTACTTC.

Only one count was recorded for this clone. The chain links TRBV4-1 to TRBJ2-2; the D gene is possibly TRBD1 (6 bases). This CDR3 region has 15 residues. Germline CDR1 reads MGHRA; CDR2 reads YSYEKL. V shed 1 base and J shed 5 bases, with 11 bases lying between them. This chain's CDR3 is CASSQADRWTGELFF. The CDR3 region has the DNA TGCGCCAGCAGCCAAGCAGACAGGTGGACCGGGGAGCTGTTTTTT.

The chain combines TRBV29-1 with TRBJ1-2; D is ambiguous. Trimming removed 6 bases at V and 3 bases at J, with 11 bases between. The germline V gene encodes CDR1 SQVTM and CDR2 ANQGSEA. The CDR3 runs to 12 residues. CDR3 loop: CSVWSADYGYTF. The CDR3 DNA sequence: TGCAGCGTGTGGTCCGCGGACTATGGCTACACCTTC.

The gene calls are TRBV2 and TRBJ1-1; TRBD1 matches 7 bases. The length of the CDR3 is 14 residues. The V and J ends lost 7 bases and 4 bases, in that order; junction bases with no gene match: 9. The germline CDR1 and CDR2 sequences are SNHLY and FYNNEI. CDR3 sequence reads: CASTRQGLATEAFF. CDR3 sequence (DNA): TGTGCCAGCACCCGACAGGGATTGGCCACTGAAGCTTTCTTT.

This clone appeared a single time. The V call is TRBV11-2, the J call TRBJ1-1, with 8 bases identical to TRBD1. V gave up 5 bases and J gave up 2 bases; unmatched junction bases: 10. Germline V gene sequence: CDR1 SGHAT, CDR2 FQNNGV. CDR3 length: 16 residues. The CDR3 reads CASSVGQGVINTEAFF. CDR3 sequence (DNA): TGTGCCAGCAGCGTCGGACAGGGAGTTATCAACACTGAAGCTTTCTTT.

Regarding this clone: Its ends do not fully match the called genes, so a read error is possible. This sequence joins TRBV5-1 and TRBJ2-1, with 10 bases lining up with TRBD2. CDR3 size: 15 residues. Germline V lookup: CDR1 SGHRS, CDR2 YFSETQ. CDR3 in amino acids: CASRLGLAHYNEQFF. CDR3 in DNA: TGCGCCAGCCGCTTGGGACTAGCGCACTACAATGAGCAGTTCTTC.

The chain is built from TRBV7-7 and TRBJ2-7, with 11 bases lining up with TRBD1. The ends lost 7 bases at V and 4 bases at J; junction bases unmatched: 9. This CDR3 spans 15 amino acids. The germline V gene encodes CDR1 SSHAT and CDR2 FNYEAQ (reference sequence). CDR3 nucleotide sequence: TGTGCCAGCATCCCGCTTGGGACAGGGGGGTACGAGCAGTACTTC. Translating it yields CASIPLGTGGYEQYF.

The chain employs TRBV5-4 and TRBJ1-6; possible D gene TRBD1, 5 bases. Trimming left V 3 bases short and J 10 bases short, with 11 bases between. Germline CDR1 is SGHNT and CDR2 is YYREEE (reference sequence). The CDR3 has 13 residues. The CDR3 reads CASSSGGFSPLHF. For the CDR3, the DNA is TGTGCCAGCAGCTCGGGGGGGTTCTCACCCCTCCACTTT. Full variable domain (remainder filled in from reference TRBV5-4 and TRBJ1-6): ETGVTQSPTHLIKTRGQQVTLRCSSQSGHNTVSWYQQALGQGPQFIFQYYREEENGRGNFPPRFSGLQFPNYSSELNVNALELDDSALYLCASSSGGFSPLHFGNGTRLTVT.

The rearrangement uses TRBV19 and TRBJ2-3; 9 positions match TRBD1. The germline V gene has CDR1 LNHDA and CDR2 SQIVND (reference sequence). V dropped 1 base and J dropped 3; count of bases not matched to a gene: 5. The length of the CDR3 is 16 residues. The CDR3 DNA is TGTGCCAGTAGTATAGCCGGGACAGGGCCGACAGATACGCAGTATTTT. Protein: CASSIAGTGPTDTQYF.

The chain is built from TRBV11-3 and TRBJ2-1, with TRBD1 identical over 7 bases. Germline CDR1 and CDR2: SGHNT and YENEEA. This CDR3 spans 15 amino acids. Trimming cost V 5 bases and J 1 base; bases outside gene matches: 5. CDR3 amino acids: CASSRDSLSYNEQFF. CDR3 DNA sequence: TGTGCCAGCAGCCGGGACAGCCTGTCCTACAATGAGCAGTTCTTC.

This chain connects TRBV4-1 to TRBJ2-5; D gene unclear. The V gene lost 1 base and the J gene lost 5 bases, with 11 bases spanning the gap. This CDR3 region has 14 residues. The germline gives CDR1 MGHRA, CDR2 YSYEKL. CDR3 bases: TGCGCCAGCAGCCAAGTTATGGGCGAGGAGACCCAGTACTTC. This codes for CASSQVMGEETQYF.

J is TRBJ2-7 and V is TRBV7-2; D gene uncertain. Trimming removed 1 base at V and 0 bases at J, with 7 bases between. The germline V gene has CDR1 SGHTA and CDR2 FQGNSA. The CDR3 runs 14 residues. CDR3 sequence reads: CASSLVGSSYEQYF. The CDR3 nucleotides read TGTGCCAGCAGCTTAGTTGGCAGCTCCTACGAGCAGTACTTC.

The CDR3 DNA sequence: TGTGCCAGTAGTATGGACAGGGGGCGCGGGAACACCGGGGAGCTGTTTTTT. Translation: CASSMDRGRGNTGELFF. The gene calls are TRBV19 and TRBJ2-2; 11 nucleotides agree with TRBD1. CDR1 and CDR2 from the germline V gene are LNHDA and SQIVND (reference sequence). Trimming removed 3 bases from V and 1 base from J; junction bases left unmatched: 4. The CDR3 length is 17 residues.

The rearrangement uses TRBV10-1 and TRBJ2-3; 7 bases are a match to TRBD2. Germline trimming cut 4 bases from V and 0 bases from J; bases unmatched to any gene: 10. Germline loops: CDR1 WNHNN, CDR2 SYGVQD (reference sequence). CDR3 length: 17 amino acids. In nucleotides, the CDR3 is TGCGCCAGCAGTGGTTTCGGGACGCGGGGGAGCACAGATACGCAGTATTTT. Amino acids: CASSGFGTRGSTDTQYF.